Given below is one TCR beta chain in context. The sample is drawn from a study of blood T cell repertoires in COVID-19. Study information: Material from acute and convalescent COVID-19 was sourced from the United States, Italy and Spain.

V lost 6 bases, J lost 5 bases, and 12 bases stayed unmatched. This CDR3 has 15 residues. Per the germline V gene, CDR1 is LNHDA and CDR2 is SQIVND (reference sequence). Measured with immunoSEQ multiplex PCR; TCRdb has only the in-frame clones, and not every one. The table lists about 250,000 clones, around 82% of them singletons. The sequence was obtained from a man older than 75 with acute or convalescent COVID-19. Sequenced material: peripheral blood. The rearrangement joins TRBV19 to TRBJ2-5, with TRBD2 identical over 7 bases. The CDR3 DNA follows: TGTGCCAGTAGCGAAATCAGCGGGGATGAGGAGACCCAGTACTTC. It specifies CASSEISGDEETQYF.